The 5 T cell receptor beta chains given below trace back to one sample, sequenced in a study of CD8+ T cells in alopecia areata. Extraction of RNA preceded its reverse transcription into cDNA, which served as the sequencing template. Sequenced by immunoSEQ multiplex PCR; TCRdb stores in-frame clones only, minus some. The data contain about 140,000 clones, 82% of them singletons. The treatment was: oral pan-JAK inhibitor, 5-10 mg twice daily. This material consisted of CD8+ T cells sorted from blood, taken at week 4, from a patient treated with tofacitinib. The receptor source for this set is a human donor with alopecia areata.

V is TRBV4-3 and J is TRBJ2-3, with D possibly TRBD1 on 5 matching bases. The CDR3 spans 15 residues. Trimming removed 0 bases at V and 1 base at J, with 8 bases between. CDR1 is LGHNA, CDR2 YSLEER, per germline. This CDR3 reads CASSQEARGTDTQYF. In DNA, the CDR3 is TGCGCCAGCAGCCAAGAGGCCAGGGGCACAGATACGCAGTATTTT.

V gene TRBV7-9 combines with J gene TRBJ2-7; D may be TRBD1 (6 bases). The CDR3 is 14 amino acids. The germline V gene has CDR1 SEHNR and CDR2 FQNEAQ (reference sequence). The V and J ends lost 3 bases and 6 bases respectively, with 15 bases between them. The chain's CDR3 is CASSFPGTSGEQYF. The CDR3, as DNA: TGTGCCAGCAGCTTTCCCGGGACAAGCGGCGAGCAGTACTTC.

This clone was observed a handful of times. The gene calls are TRBV11-2 and TRBJ2-5; D possibly uses TRBD1 or TRBD2 (5 bases each). Germline V gene lookup returns CDR1 SGHAT and CDR2 FQNNGV. V was shortened by 2 bases and J by 1 base, with 8 bases between the two germline ends. The CDR3 has 14 residues. The CDR3 region is CASSLYGGQETQYF. The CDR3 nucleotides are TGTGCCAGCAGCTTATATGGGGGCCAAGAGACCCAGTACTTC.

The rearrangement links TRBV4-1 to TRBJ2-5; the D gene is possibly TRBD2 (6 bases). CDR1 and CDR2 (germline): MGHRA, YSYEKL. V was shortened by 4 bases and J by 4 bases, with 22 bases between the two germline ends. The CDR3 consists of 17 residues. The CDR3 sequence: CASSLAWRGEVLETQYF. The CDR3 DNA reads TGCGCCAGCAGCCTTGCTTGGAGGGGCGAAGTATTAGAGACCCAGTACTTC.

CDR3 bases: TGTGCCAGCAGCGTCCGGATGGACAGCTACAATGAGCAGTTCTTC. This translates into CASSVRMDSYNEQFF. The rearrangement links TRBV9 to TRBJ2-1; a weak D match, TRBD1 (6 bases). Trimming stripped 2 bases from V and 3 bases from J, with 12 bases between. The CDR3 loop spans 15 amino acids. The germline V gene encodes CDR1 SGDLS and CDR2 YYNGEE.